This T cell receptor beta chain was sequenced for a study of T cell changes during pregnancy in multiple sclerosis. Libraries were prepared by immunoSEQ multiplex PCR; TCRdb keeps only in-frame clonotypes and omits some of them. Among fewer than 35,000 clones listed, around 93% were seen once. The CDR3 length is 14 residues. Germline-derived CDR1 and CDR2 are GTSNPN and SVGIG (reference sequence). Trimming pared 3 bases from V and 4 bases from J, leaving 15 bases between. This clone was seen a single time. This specimen consisted of CD4+ T cells from peripheral blood mononuclear cells, obtained after pregnancy. The rearrangement uses TRBV30 and TRBJ1-1; D perhaps matches TRBD1 (6 bases). This TCR came from a female donor with multiple sclerosis, enrolled in a pregnancy study. The chain's CDR3 is CAWSLTTGGTEAFF. CDR3 DNA sequence: TGTGCCTGGAGCCTAACGACAGGTGGCACTGAAGCTTTCTTT.